The subject of this entry is one T cell receptor beta chain. The antigen this receptor binds is unknown. This likely comes from a read error, as the CDR3 has no conserved phenylalanine or tryptophan at its end. The record originates from a study of tumor-infiltrating lymphocytes in glioblastoma multiforme (dated by TCRdb to about 2017). Context from the whole study: To find out whether intratumoral genomic heterogeneity fosters TIL diversity, the study jointly investigated somatic mutations, TIL diversity and immune response activity. The investigation overall reported the following: Only one glioblastoma patient was included in the TCR and somatic mutation analysis, limiting generalizability. The authors noted that sorting T cells into functional subsets, which was not done in the study, would be a future improvement. RNA-based TCR sequencing may distort clone frequencies because T cells carry unequal numbers of TCR transcripts.

The germline V gene encodes CDR1 SGHNT and CDR2 YENEEA. V and J are truncated by 3 bases and 2 bases respectively, leaving an intervening sequence of 9 bases. The CDR3 length is 14 residues, termini included. CDR3 DNA is the only sequence kept; it has 42 bases, read in frame from the first base. The AllPrep DNA/RNA mini kit was used to purify genomic DNA and total RNA at the same time from each of the ten to eleven tumor samples. All RNA had OD 260/280 ratios above 1.9 and RNA integrity numbers above 6.5. Using a modified ARM-PCR protocol with multiple V-beta primers and a C-beta primer, the team built TCRB libraries from RNA through three nested multiplex PCR rounds. TCRB-specific cDNA was synthesized from roughly 0.47 ug total RNA with ProtoScript II Reverse Transcriptase and a C-beta primer. For the TCRB libraries, no unique molecular identifiers were described. In the third PCR, barcodes and adapters were added over 25 cycles with Deep VentR (exo-) polymerase, after which 250-500 bp bands were gel purified. TCRB libraries were sequenced on an Illumina HiSeq 2500 with 250 bp paired-end reads. The authors' analysis ran thus. Reads were cleaned with Trimmomatic, merged with FLASH, assigned V, D and J segments with MiGEC, and analyzed with VDJtools. Repertoire diversity was measured using the Shannon-Wiener diversity index, which was calculated with VDJtools. Starting from the raw public reads, TCRdb applied fastp trimming at Q25, assembled clones with MiXCR and retained in-frame beta chains. A single entry per CDR3 protein holds the most common genes and DNA from its merged rows. The V and J calls and clone size are TCRdb's, not the authors'. This sample gives about 15,000 distinct CDR3 sequences in total; 73% of them show up just once. Less than 45% of the sample comes from the top ten.

This receptor was identified in a male donor with glioblastoma. The sample taken for sequencing was brain tumor tissue. The chain was built from TRBV11-3 and TRBJ2-3; the D segment cannot be called with confidence. The DNA is as follows: TGTGCCAGCAGCTTTGAGAGCCTCACAGATACGCAGTATCTT. It codes for CASSFESLTDTQYL.